Given below is one T cell receptor beta chain in context. Trimming removed 5 bases from V and 0 bases from J, with 8 bases in between. Germline values: CDR1 SEHNR, CDR2 FQNEAQ (reference sequence). The CDR3 is 15 residues long. This sample was included in a study of CD8 T cells in Susac syndrome. Background on the study: Among sequenced Susac syndrome patients, over 5 had active disease and eight or nine were in remission. Patients with Susac syndrome had blood drawn and were at that point therapy-naive, on corticosteroids, or on intravenous immunoglobulin alone.

RNA amounts of about 0.5 to 1 ug underwent reverse transcription with random hexamers. TCRdb re-called the immunoSEQ multiplex PCR reads with MiXCR, one entry per CDR3 protein. The repertoire holds under 200,000 distinct CDR3 sequences, roughly 94% seen once, with 0.12% in the top ten. What was sequenced was CD4+ T cells from PBMCs. The clonotype comes from a human donor with Susac syndrome. V gene TRBV7-9 combines with J gene TRBJ2-6; unclear D gene. The chain's CDR3 is CASSLHDSGANVLTF. The CDR3 DNA sequence: TGTGCCAGCAGCCTCCATGACTCTGGGGCCAACGTCCTGACTTTC.